This T cell receptor (beta chain) was identified during a study of beta chain features in type 1 diabetes. General study findings and limits: There was no resolution here of whether HLA type influences TCRB rearrangement. Over-representation of high TCR-expressing cells was a possible consequence of cDNA sequencing. Reduced insertions and increased deletions marked VDJ junctions in type 1 diabetes patients.

This clone was picked up a small number of times. No antigen is known for it. V was trimmed by 0 bases and J by 6 bases, leaving 11 bases between them. The CDR3 has 14 amino acids. Germline CDR1 and CDR2: MNHEY and SVGAGI. Sorted CD4+ subsets: naive, central memory, regulatory, stem cell-like memory (CD45RO/CCR7/CD25/CD127/CD95/CD27 panel). Every isolated RNA sample was fully reverse transcribed, so sequencing captured expressed TCRB transcripts. The repertoire was sequenced with immunoSEQ multiplex PCR; TCRdb's copy has only in-frame clones and lacks some. The sample has 450,000 or so clones, more than 9.5% seen once.

This TCR was sampled from a woman aged 18-35 years in good health. The rearrangement links TRBV6-5 to TRBJ1-2; D is possibly TRBD1 (6 bases). The sample taken for sequencing was naive CD4+ T cells from blood. The CDR3 region has the DNA TGTGCCAGCAGTTACTCAGAGCAGGGGAATGGCTACACCTTC. Translated: CASSYSEQGNGYTF.